These T cell receptor beta chains were read from a single sample in a study of PD-1 blockade in classical Hodgkin lymphoma. Profiling relied on immunoSEQ multiplex PCR, and the TCRdb table lists in-frame clones only, not all of them. The sample consists of under 30,000 clones, 71% of them appearing once. Sequences were derived from peripheral blood mononuclear cells (PBMCs), sampled at baseline. The source of these receptors is a human donor with classical Hodgkin lymphoma. Each CDR3 is given with its conserved first and last residue. A D gene is named only where the DNA matches it firmly. Some rows mark clone size as missing; the rest say once, few, many or name a class of expanded clone.

d_call clone_size j_call v_call cdr3_aa cdr3_nt
NA NA TRBJ2-1 TRBV7-9 CASNPSGTYNEQFF TGTGCCAGCAACCCGTCAGGGACATACAATGAGCAGTTCTTC
TRBD1 NA TRBJ2-2 TRBV6-5 CASKRTGNTGELFF TGTGCCAGCAAAAGGACAGGGAACACCGGGGAGCTGTTTTTT
NA few TRBJ1-6 TRBV28 CASSLMNSPLHF TGTGCCAGCAGTTTAATGAATTCACCCCTCCACTTT
TRBD2 NA TRBJ2-2 TRBV28 CASSLTSGNTGELFF TGTGCCAGCAGTTTGACTAGCGGGAACACCGGGGAGCTGTTTTTT
NA NA TRBJ2-1 TRBV25-1 CASSEPPGKGGSYNEQFF TGTGCCAGCAGTGAACCACCTGGTAAAGGGGGCTCCTACAATGAGCAGTTCTTC
NA NA TRBJ2-3 TRBV19 CASSIESQGIYTDTQYF TGTGCCAGTAGTATAGAATCGCAGGGAATCTACACAGATACGCAGTATTTT
TRBD1 NA TRBJ2-5 TRBV7-2 CASSFRQGETQYF TGTGCCAGCAGCTTCCGACAGGGAGAGACCCAGTACTTC
NA few TRBJ1-2 TRBV27 CASSSAGTQRYGYTF TGTGCCAGCAGTTCGGCCGGGACACAACGCTATGGCTACACCTTC
TRBD1 NA TRBJ1-5 TRBV7-9 CASSSGQGVNQPQHF TGTGCCAGCAGCTCGGGACAGGGGGTGAATCAGCCCCAGCATTTT
NA NA TRBJ2-3 TRBV11-2 CASRGGGTGKNTQYF TGTGCCAGCCGCGGGGGGGGGACAGGGAAAAATACGCAGTATTTT
NA NA TRBJ1-4 TRBV27 CASSRSTNEKLFF TGTGCCAGCAGTCGTTCTACTAATGAAAAACTGTTTTTT
NA NA TRBJ2-5 TRBV27 CASSLLPVYQETQYF TGTGCCAGCAGTTTACTCCCTGTATACCAAGAGACCCAGTACTTC
NA few TRBJ2-2 TRBV9 CASNVDTGELFF TGTGCCAGCAATGTAGACACCGGGGAGCTGTTTTTT
NA NA TRBJ1-5 TRBV6-5 CASSYGNRVSNQPQHF TGTGCCAGCAGTTATGGGAACAGGGTTAGCAATCAGCCCCAGCATTTT
TRBD1 NA TRBJ2-1 TRBV28 CASSSLRDSNEQFF TGTGCCAGCAGCTCTCTCCGGGACAGCAATGAGCAGTTCTTC
NA few TRBJ1-6 TRBV6-5 CASSSWIQNSPLHF TGTGCCAGCAGTAGCTGGATCCAAAATTCACCCCTCCACTTT
TRBD2 few TRBJ2-1 TRBV5-1 CASSSRLAGGGEQFF TGCGCCAGCAGCTCCCGACTAGCGGGAGGGGGGGAGCAGTTCTTC
NA NA TRBJ2-7 TRBV5-8 CASSARGSYEQYF TGTGCCAGCAGCGCGAGGGGTTCCTACGAGCAGTACTTC
TRBD1 once TRBJ2-7 TRBV6-5 CAARDRGFTEQYF TGTGCCGCCCGGGACAGGGGGTTTACGGAGCAGTACTTC
TRBD2 once TRBJ2-1 TRBV12-5 CASGLVATSSVNEQFF TGTGCTAGTGGTTTGGTAGCGACTAGCTCGGTCAATGAGCAGTTCTTC
TRBD1 NA TRBJ2-5 TRBV28 CASRQQGAPPWETQYF TGTGCCAGCAGACAACAGGGGGCCCCCCCATGGGAGACCCAGTACTTC
NA NA TRBJ2-3 TRBV7-2 CASILQRSSTDTQYF TGTGCCAGCATACTCCAGCGGTCTAGCACAGATACGCAGTATTTT
NA NA TRBJ2-2 TRBV25-1 CASSDRGAGELFF TGTGCCAGCAGTGACAGGGGAGCCGGGGAGCTGTTTTTT
NA once TRBJ2-5 TRBV5-4 CASSSPGGQTQYF TGTGCCAGCAGCTCACCCGGGGGGCAGACCCAGTACTTC
NA NA TRBJ2-1 TRBV2 CASSVKMMAAYNEQFF TGTGCCAGCAGTGTTAAAATGATGGCGGCCTACAATGAGCAGTTCTTC
NA NA TRBJ1-2 TRBV30 CAWVGGGYTF TGTGCCTGGGTAGGTGGAGGCTACACCTTC
TRBD2 NA TRBJ2-5 TRBV6-1 CASSVPKTSTQETQYF TGTGCCAGCAGTGTCCCTAAGACTAGCACCCAAGAGACCCAGTACTTC
TRBD2 NA TRBJ2-3 TRBV4-3 CASSQDISGSGTDTQYF TGCGCCAGCAGCCAAGATATTAGCGGGAGTGGCACAGATACGCAGTATTTT
NA NA TRBJ2-7 TRBV6-6 CAINKDSRGYEQYF TGTGCCATCAATAAAGACAGTCGCGGGTACGAGCAGTACTTC
NA NA TRBJ1-2 TRBV19 CASSILGGIGYTF TGTGCCAGTAGTATATTAGGGGGAATCGGCTACACCTTC
TRBD1 NA TRBJ2-7 TRBV25-1 CASSDPGTGTYEQYF TGTGCCAGCAGTGACCCCGGGACAGGGACCTACGAGCAGTACTTC
TRBD1 NA TRBJ2-1 TRBV15 CATSDTERQGHEQFF TGTGCCACCAGCGACACAGAAAGACAGGGGCATGAGCAGTTCTTC
NA NA TRBJ2-2 TRBV13 CASSFSNTGELFF TGTGCCAGCAGCTTTTCGAACACCGGGGAGCTGTTTTTT
NA once TRBJ1-4 TRBV7-2 CASTQGSTNEKLFF TGTGCCAGCACCCAGGGATCAACTAATGAAAAACTGTTTTTT
NA NA TRBJ2-1 TRBV19 CASRRSQGGFGNEQFF TGTGCCAGTAGGCGATCTCAGGGGGGGTTTGGCAATGAGCAGTTCTTC
NA NA TRBJ2-3 TRBV4-3 CASSQGPGTFGTDTQYF TGCGCCAGCAGCCAAGGGCCCGGGACTTTCGGGACAGATACGCAGTATTTT
NA NA TRBJ2-5 TRBV5-4 CASSFWGVSQETQYF TGTGCCAGCAGCTTTTGGGGGGTCAGCCAAGAGACCCAGTACTTC
NA NA TRBJ2-3 TRBV15 CATSREGQATRNTQYF TGTGCCACCAGCAGAGAAGGCCAGGCGACCCGGAATACGCAGTATTTT
NA NA TRBJ2-4 TRBV28 CASSLVQRGGNIQYF TGTGCCAGCAGTTTAGTCCAGCGAGGGGGAAACATTCAGTACTTC
NA NA TRBJ1-1 TRBV12-5 CASAPLGNTEAFF TGTGCTAGTGCCCCCCTCGGGAACACTGAAGCTTTCTTT
TRBD2 few TRBJ2-5 TRBV6-1 CASTKLAGKETQYF TGTGCCAGCACAAAACTAGCGGGGAAAGAGACCCAGTACTTC
NA NA TRBJ1-1 TRBV7-2 CASSLALGQEAFF TGTGCCAGCAGCTTAGCGCTAGGACAGGAAGCTTTCTTT
NA NA TRBJ2-5 TRBV27 CASSSGWSGVTETQYF TGTGCCAGCAGTTCGGGGTGGTCGGGAGTAACAGAGACCCAGTACTTC
TRBD2 NA TRBJ2-3 TRBV29-1 CSVGSPGLAGVADTQYF TGCAGCGTTGGTAGTCCCGGACTAGCGGGAGTAGCAGATACGCAGTATTTT
NA few TRBJ1-2 TRBV19 CASSTLAGANYGYTF TGTGCCAGTAGTACGCTTGCCGGGGCCAACTATGGCTACACCTTC
NA NA TRBJ1-5 TRBV12-5 CASGHGGNQPQHF TGTGCTAGTGGTCACGGTGGTAATCAGCCCCAGCATTTT
TRBD1 NA TRBJ2-6 TRBV5-4 CASSGNRLRTGRSGANVLTF TGTGCCAGCAGCGGAAATCGTTTAAGGACAGGCCGCTCTGGGGCCAACGTCCTGACTTTC
NA NA TRBJ2-1 TRBV14 CASSRVNEQFF TGTGCCAGCAGCAGAGTCAATGAGCAGTTCTTC
NA few TRBJ2-5 TRBV19 CASSIRSVGREQETQYF TGTGCCAGTAGTATCCGTTCCGTCGGCAGGGAACAAGAGACCCAGTACTTC
TRBD2 medium-sized TRBJ2-3 TRBV5-1 CASSSGLVLTDTQYF TGCGCCAGCAGCTCGGGACTAGTCCTCACAGATACGCAGTATTTT
NA NA TRBJ2-5 TRBV6-1 CASSDGSWGRETQYF TGTGCCAGCAGTGACGGGAGTTGGGGTCGGGAGACCCAGTACTTC
TRBD1 few TRBJ1-4 TRBV6-5 CASSPQQGATRLLFF TGTGCCAGCAGTCCCCAACAGGGGGCGACTCGATTGCTGTTTTTT
TRBD1 NA TRBJ1-2 TRBV28 CASRRPTGGGTGYTF TGTGCCAGCAGACGACCGACAGGGGGAGGTACTGGCTACACCTTC
NA few TRBJ2-1 TRBV7-9 CASSLAGGSNEQFF TGTGCCAGCAGCTTAGCGGGGGGTTCCAATGAGCAGTTCTTC
NA NA TRBJ2-2 TRBV15 CATSRLSGGGGELFF TGTGCCACCAGCAGATTGAGTGGGGGAGGTGGGGAGCTGTTTTTT